This T cell receptor beta chain was captured by sequencing in a study of T cells in Graves' hyperthyroidism and ophthalmopathy (dated by TCRdb to between 2018 and 2020). Background for the entire study: Peripheral blood was sampled at the time of initial diagnosis, prior to any treatment. A discovery cohort of approximately 97 patients, approximately 45 with Graves' ophthalmopathy and more than 55 with stable Graves' hyperthyroidism, was used to find distinguishing TCR V-J signatures. Prospective prediction of ophthalmopathy was tested in an independent validation cohort of some 19 hyperthyroidism patients and around 16 patients who later progressed to ophthalmopathy. The approximately 100 discovery patients were randomly split 7:3 into training and test sets. The study also compared thyroid tissue and blood T-cell repertoires from more than five Graves' hyperthyroidism patients. Once sampling was done, hyperthyroidism patients were given methimazole at a starting dose of 30 mg daily, whereas ophthalmopathy patients were given high-dose intravenous methylprednisolone. The paper reports TCR Vbeta CDR3 sequencing of some 140 peripheral blood samples: 40 to 45 ophthalmopathy, some 80 hyperthyroidism and around 17 progressor patients.

What the study reported, not specific to this receptor: Blood samples also contained most of the expanded thyroid clonotypes (frequency above 0.001), which suggests that blood repertoires may reflect thyroid immune responses. Sample size was not statistically predetermined, and investigators were not blinded to group allocation. Ophthalmopathy was separated from stable hyperthyroidism by a 13 V-J signature model, with approximately 86% sensitivity and roughly 84% specificity obtained in cross-validation and 80%/75% obtained in testing. In validation, progression to ophthalmopathy was predicted by the model with 70.59% sensitivity and under 85% specificity, a median of 6.5 months before onset.

CDR1 is given as DFQATT and CDR2 as SNEGSKA, both from the germline V gene (reference sequence). From cysteine to phenylalanine, the CDR3 is 12 amino acids long. The sequence is cut down to CDR3 DNA, 36 bases in frame from base 1. V gives up 3 bases and J gives up 2 bases, and the segment between their germline ends measures 6 bases. Ophthalmopathy patients had moderately to severely active disease, Clinical Activity Score of at least 3, NOSPECS grade of at least 4, and duration under 3 months. Any patient with an uncontrolled infection, another autoimmune disease, pregnancy or lactation was excluded. Diagnoses were based on clinical symptoms, serum thyroxine and TRAb, thyroid ultrasound and orbital computed tomography. PBMCs were isolated from about 9 ml of fresh peripheral blood by Ficoll-Paque density gradient centrifugation. Trizol reagent was used to extract total RNA, and RNA quality was then checked on an Agilent 2100 Bioanalyzer.

The TCR beta CDR3 regions were amplified from the RNA transcripts. For the first round of RT-PCR on the TCR CDR3, the HTBI primer set was used together with the Qiagen OneStep RT-PCR kit. Libraries were constructed in a second round of multiplex PCR, after which size selection and purification were carried out. Paired-end sequencing of the libraries was performed with 100 bp reads on an Illumina HiSeq2000. The original methods were these. Raw data were processed with SOAPnuke, discarding reads with adapters, uncalled bases, mean Phred below 15, or no exact constant-primer or identifier match. COPE v1.2.5 was used to merge high-quality paired reads, and clonotypes were defined as unique nucleotide sequences. Clonotypes were aligned to IMGT TRBV, TRBD and TRBJ reference segments using MiTCR v1.1. The analysis was restricted to V-J combinations with a frequency above 0.0001, which together covered about 99% of the repertoires. The TCS score was defined as F50 (clonal expansion) divided by E x V (chaos), with BLOSUM62-based TCRdist calculated between CDR3 peptides within each V-J. Welch's t-statistics and random forest reduced several hundred V-J features to 10 to 15, which were used in a naive Bayes classifier (R e1071). TCRdb reprocessed the public reads (quality trimming at Q25 with fastp, clone calling with MiXCR) and kept in-frame beta chains. Each entry merges the rows of one CDR3 protein and shows their most common DNA and genes. The V and J calls reflect TCRdb's pipeline rather than the authors' work. The sample table holds approximately 620,000 distinct CDR3 sequences, of which 15% to 20% were seen once. The ten largest clones capture 3% to 4% of the sample.

This clonotype was recorded at least ten times. The specificity of this receptor is unknown. No base quality information exists; no much larger clone differs at one position. The sample was blood. The sequence links TRBV20-1 to TRBJ2-3, with no confidently assigned D gene. The origin of this receptor is a woman aged 40-49 years with Graves' ophthalmopathy. Here the CDR3 is given as CSARRVTDTQYF. The bases read TGCAGTGCTAGGAGAGTCACAGATACGCAGTATTTT.